The TCR beta chain under discussion was sequenced for a study of T cell responses to AZD1222 COVID-19 vaccine. Whole-study findings and limits: Breadth and depth of Spike-specific TCRs rose after two AZD1222 doses.

Trimming left V 2 bases short and J 3 bases short, with 10 bases between. Germline values: CDR1 SGHTA, CDR2 FQGNSA. This CDR3 comprises 14 residues. The assay was immunoSEQ multiplex PCR, and TCRdb's table has in-frame clones only and misses some. The repertoire holds 75,000 to 100,000 clones, about 89% seen once, with around 1.5% in the top ten. In the case of this clone: What it binds is unknown.

The TCR was taken from an adult in good health. The sample was peripheral blood, taken on day 0 of AZD1222 vaccination. The chain links TRBV7-2 to TRBJ1-1; tentative D call: TRBD1 (6 bases). This CDR3 is CASSLSAGDTEAFF. The CDR3 bases are TGTGCCAGCAGCTTAAGTGCAGGGGACACTGAAGCTTTCTTT.